Listed below are T cell receptor beta chains from one sample, sequenced in a study of human T cells and chemical hapten exposure. TCRdb passed the RACE reads through MiXCR, listing each CDR3 protein once. The data show roughly 180,000 distinct CDR3 sequences, about 14% seen once. Here the sequenced sample was whole blood, taken in connection with sensitization to the hapten diphenylcyclopropenone (DPC). The receptors originated from a woman between 25 and 40 years old with alopecia areata. Some clones in this sample may be carry-over from other donors' samples. The CDR3 runs from the conserved cysteine through the conserved F or W. D genes are given only for firm matches. Size is omitted from some rows. Given values are once, few, many or a class for expanded clones.

D gene,J gene,V gene,clone size,CDR3 DNA,CDR3 protein
TRBD2,TRBJ2-3,TRBV28,few,TGTGCCAGCAGTCCCGAGTTTGGGTTGAGCGGGAGGGCTAGCACAGATACGCAGTATTTT,CASSPEFGLSGRASTDTQYF
-,TRBJ1-1,TRBV7-3,many,TGTGCCAGCAGCCCCGACAGTGATCAGAACACTGAAGCTTTCTTT,CASSPDSDQNTEAFF
TRBD1,TRBJ1-1,TRBV29-1,-,TGCAGCGTTGGAGGGACAGGGTTGAACACTGAAGCTTTCTTT,CSVGGTGLNTEAFF
-,TRBJ1-1,TRBV29-1,few,TGCAGCGTTGGACAGCCGAACACTGAAGCTTTCTTT,CSVGQPNTEAFF
-,TRBJ2-2,TRBV21-1,few,TGTGCCAGCAGTCGGGACAGCAGCTTCGGGGAGCTGTTTTTT,CASSRDSSFGELFF
-,TRBJ2-5,TRBV4-2,few,TGTGCCAGCAGCCAAGATCGGAGGGAGACCCAGTACTTC,CASSQDRRETQYF
-,TRBJ1-6,TRBV3-1,few,TGTGCCAGCAGCCCAGCGCATTCACCCCTCCACTTT,CASSPAHSPLHF
TRBD1,TRBJ2-3,TRBV11-2,-,TGTGCCAGCAGCAAGCAACTGACAGGGGGGGATACGCAGTATTTT,CASSKQLTGGDTQYF
-,TRBJ1-2,TRBV12-3/TRBV12-4,many,TGTGCCAGCAGTTTAACAGGAGTAAATGGCTACACCTTC,CASSLTGVNGYTF
-,TRBJ1-2,TRBV7-9,few,TGTGCCAGCAGCTTGGCAGGGGACTATTATGGCTACACCTTC,CASSLAGDYYGYTF
-,TRBJ1-2,TRBV7-8,-,TGTGCCAGCAGCTTAGGACACACTAACTATGGCTACACCTTC,CASSLGHTNYGYTF
-,TRBJ1-6,TRBV7-3,few,TGTGCCAGCAGCCCGCGGACAGATTTGAAGGCCTATAATTCACCCCTCCACTTT,CASSPRTDLKAYNSPLHF
TRBD2,TRBJ2-1,TRBV6-5,few,TGTGCCAGCAGTCCGGGACTAGAGAACAATGAGCAGTTCTTC,CASSPGLENNEQFF
-,TRBJ2-4,TRBV6-2/TRBV6-3,few,TGTGCCAGCGGGACGGCTCGCAACATTCAGTACTTC,CASGTARNIQYF
-,TRBJ2-7,TRBV7-8,few,TGTGCCAGCAGCTTAATCGGCTACGAGCAGTACTTC,CASSLIGYEQYF
TRBD1,TRBJ1-1,TRBV28,few,TGTGCCAGCTTTACAGGGGGCCCTGCCGTTCGGGAAGCTTTCTTT,CASFTGGPAVREAFF
-,TRBJ1-1,TRBV2,few,TGTGCCAGTCAGAATATGAACACTGAAGCTTTCTTT,CASQNMNTEAFF
-,TRBJ2-7,TRBV5-4,few,TGTGCCAGCAGCTCGCAGCGGGACAACTCCTACGAGCAGTACTTC,CASSSQRDNSYEQYF
TRBD1,TRBJ1-2,TRBV30,many,TGTGCCTGGAGAGGACCGGGACAGGGGATGCACTATGGCTACACCTTC,CAWRGPGQGMHYGYTF
-,TRBJ2-3,TRBV7-2,few,TGTGCCAGCAGCTTTAGTCCTACAGGAACAGATACGCAGTATTTT,CASSFSPTGTDTQYF
-,TRBJ1-5,TRBV28,-,TGTGCCAGCACGCGACAAGGAGGGGAGAATCAGCCCCAGCATTTT,CASTRQGGENQPQHF
TRBD1,TRBJ2-7,TRBV10-1,few,TGCGCCAGCAGTCAAGACAGGGGACGCGAGCAGTACTTC,CASSQDRGREQYF
-,TRBJ2-1,TRBV12-3/TRBV12-4,few,-,CASSRRAGRNEQFF
TRBD2,TRBJ2-7,TRBV27,-,TGTGCCAGCAGCCCAGGGTCCGGACTAGTGCGGGGACTTCGGGCCTACGAGCAGTACTTC,CASSPGSGLVRGLRAYEQYF
TRBD1,TRBJ1-1,TRBV20-1,few,TGCAGTGCCAGGACGGACAGGGTGAACACTGAAGCTTTCTTT,CSARTDRVNTEAFF
-,TRBJ2-5,TRBV9,-,TGTGCCAGCGGCAGAGACCAAGAGACCCAGTACTTC,CASGRDQETQYF
-,TRBJ2-5,TRBV6-2/TRBV6-3,few,TGTGCCAGCAGTGACATGGGGCTCGCCCAAGAGACCCAGTACTTC,CASSDMGLAQETQYF
-,TRBJ2-7,TRBV11-2,few,TGTGCCAGCAGCTTTAGGGGCGGCAGCAGTTCCCCCTACGAGCAGTACTTC,CASSFRGGSSSPYEQYF
-,TRBJ2-7,TRBV28,few,TGTGCCAGCACCCGGCCCAGGTCGGAGCAGTACTTC,CASTRPRSEQYF
-,TRBJ1-4,TRBV10-3,-,TGTGCCATCAGTGAAAACAGGAATGAAAAACTGTTTTTT,CAISENRNEKLFF
TRBD2,TRBJ2-1,TRBV20-1,-,TGCAGTGCTTCAGAGAGGGCGGGGGGGCAAGATGAGCAGTTCTTC,CSASERAGGQDEQFF
-,TRBJ2-7,TRBV5-1,few,TGCGCCAGCAGCTTGGGTCCAGTGGCCTACGAGCAGTACTTC,CASSLGPVAYEQYF
-,TRBJ1-2,TRBV5-1,-,TGCGCCAGCAGAGATGGGCAAAACTATGGCTACACCTTC,CASRDGQNYGYTF
-,TRBJ2-6,TRBV20-1,many,TGCAGTGCTAGCAACTCTGGGGCCAACGTCCTGACTTTC,CSASNSGANVLTF
TRBD1,TRBJ2-5,TRBV29-1,-,TGCAGCGCGACTGGTTCCGGACAGGCGAGACAAGAGACCCAGTACTTC,CSATGSGQARQETQYF
-,TRBJ1-2,TRBV3-1,-,TGTGCCAGCAGCCACGAGACAGACTATGGCTACACCTTC,CASSHETDYGYTF
-,TRBJ2-5,TRBV5-1,many,TGCGCCAGCAGCTTGGGAGCGGGCGAAGAGACCCAGTACTTC,CASSLGAGEETQYF
-,TRBJ1-6,TRBV6-2/TRBV6-3,few,TGTGCCAGCAACAGCCCCAATAATTCACCCCTCCACTTT,CASNSPNNSPLHF
-,TRBJ1-1,TRBV24-1,many,TGTGCCACCAGTGATTCACTACAGGGAGGTACTGAAGCTTTCTTT,CATSDSLQGGTEAFF
-,TRBJ2-7,TRBV6-4,-,TGTGCCAGCAGGAGGGTAGGAGGCGAAATCCCCTACGAGCAGTACTTC,CASRRVGGEIPYEQYF
TRBD2,TRBJ2-3,TRBV28,few,TGTGCCAGCATTCAACTAGCGGAGGGAGATACGCAGTATTTT,CASIQLAEGDTQYF
-,TRBJ2-1,TRBV30,few,TGTGCCTGGAGGTACCTCGGGACGGGAGTTTACAATGAGCAGTTCTTC,CAWRYLGTGVYNEQFF
TRBD1,TRBJ1-5,TRBV18,-,TGTGCCAGCTCACCACCGGAGGGGGCCGGTCAGCCCCAGCATTTT,CASSPPEGAGQPQHF
-,TRBJ1-5,TRBV6-1,-,TGTGCCAGCAGTGAACGGGGGTTTAATCAGCCCCAGCATTTT,CASSERGFNQPQHF
-,TRBJ2-2,TRBV5-1,many,TGCGCCACTACGGGACAAGGCCCGGCCGGGGAGCTGTTTTTT,CATTGQGPAGELFF
TRBD1,TRBJ1-1,TRBV7-2,few,TGTGCCAGCAGCACAGGACAGGTCCCGGGGACTGAAGCTTTCTTT,CASSTGQVPGTEAFF
-,TRBJ1-3,TRBV7-2,-,TGTGCCAGCAGCTTAGCGGCACCCTCTGGAAACACCATATATTTT,CASSLAAPSGNTIYF
-,TRBJ2-5,TRBV20-1,few,TGCAGTGCTAGAGAGTGGCAGAAAAAAGAGACCCAGTACTTC,CSAREWQKKETQYF
TRBD1,TRBJ2-5,TRBV5-1,-,TGCGCCAGCAGCAGAGGGACAGGCCAAGAGACCCAGTACTTC,CASSRGTGQETQYF
TRBD1,TRBJ1-6,TRBV27,-,TGTGCCAGCAGTTCCCCGGGACAGGCTTCACCCCTCCACTTT,CASSSPGQASPLHF
-,TRBJ2-1,TRBV2,-,TGTGCCAGCGATGGGCCAGACAATGAGCAGTTCTTC,CASDGPDNEQFF
-,TRBJ2-5,TRBV29-1,few,TGCAGCGAACGGGACCGTACAGAGACCCAGTACTTC,CSERDRTETQYF
TRBD2,TRBJ2-1,TRBV7-8,many,TGTGCCAGCAGCCACACTAGCGGGAGTACCAATGAGCAGTTCTTC,CASSHTSGSTNEQFF
-,TRBJ1-5,TRBV3-1,few,TGTGCCAGCAGCCAGTTTACAGGGTATCAGCCCCAGCATTTT,CASSQFTGYQPQHF
TRBD1,TRBJ1-3,TRBV4-2,few,TGTGCCAGCAGCCAAGGACAGGGGGGTGGAAACACCATATATTTT,CASSQGQGGGNTIYF
TRBD1,TRBJ1-2,TRBV7-8,-,TGTGCCAGCAGCTTAGGGGGACAGGTCTATGGCTACACCTTC,CASSLGGQVYGYTF
TRBD1,TRBJ2-5,TRBV5-1,-,TGCGCCAGCAGCACCACGACAGGGACGGAGACCCAGTACTTC,CASSTTTGTETQYF
-,TRBJ2-6,TRBV7-9,many,TGTGCCAGCAGCCCCGACTCCGGACAGACCTCTGGGGCCAACGTCCTGACTTTC,CASSPDSGQTSGANVLTF
-,TRBJ1-5,TRBV19,-,TGTGCCAGTAAGAGGGCGCTCAATCAGCCCCAGCATTTT,CASKRALNQPQHF